This T cell receptor (beta chain) emerged from a study of cytomegalovirus exposure and HLA in healthy donors. Use of 60 Vbeta and 13 Jbeta primers characterized the PCR. TCRdb's table, derived via immunoSEQ multiplex PCR, lists solely in-frame clones and lacks some. The table has about 89,000 clones, around four fifths seen once; the top ten hold under 3%. V was trimmed by 3 bases and J by 1 base, leaving 6 bases between them. This CDR3 spans 13 amino acids. Germline-derived CDR1 and CDR2 are SGHVS and FQNEAQ. Study-wide results and caveats: According to the study, 160 or so TCR beta chains were cytomegalovirus-associated.

Concerning this clone itself: Its antigen is as yet unknown.

The source is a man aged 30-40 years in good health and CMV-seronegative. Source material: PBMCs. V is TRBV7-8 and J is TRBJ2-5; D not resolved. CDR3 bases: TGTGCCAGCAGCTTTGCGCTCCAAGAGACCCAGTACTTC. Residues: CASSFALQETQYF.